Presented here are 3 T cell receptor beta chains from one specimen sequenced in a study of vaccination effects on CD4 cells after COVID-19. ViraFEST expansion of antigen-specific CD4+ T cells with viral peptide pools preceded sequencing. The culture ran for 9 to 11 days, and then CD4+ T cells were isolated. Nucleocapsid antibodies were negative in the vaccine recipients, who had never had SARS-CoV-2 infection. Some clones are missing from TCRdb's copy, which holds only in-frame ones; the method was immunoSEQ multiplex PCR. Counted here are 68,000 or so clones, over 70% occurring once; the ten biggest clones make up about 12%. No antigens are known for them. The sample here was CD4+ T cells from PBMCs cultured with SARS-CoV-2 spike peptides, taken before COVID-19 vaccination. The origin of the receptors is a human donor who received a COVID-19 vaccine.

The chain carries TRBV7-2 and TRBJ1-2, with 9 bases matching TRBD1. Germline CDR1 SGHTA, CDR2 FQGNSA. V shed 6 bases, J shed 7 bases, and the junction held 6 bases outside the gene matches. The CDR3 has 13 amino acids. This CDR3 is CASSSDRGAGYTF. In DNA, the CDR3 is TGTGCCAGCAGTTCGGACAGGGGAGCTGGCTACACCTTC. Supplemented by reference TRBV7-2 and TRBJ1-2, the full variable domain reads GAGVSQSPSNKVTEKGKDVELRCDPISGHTALYWYRQSLGQGLEFLIYFQGNSAPDKSGLPSDRFSAERTGGSVSTLTIQRTQQEDSAVYLCASSSDRGAGYTFGSGTRLTVV.

The V call is TRBV19, the J call TRBJ1-2; D possibly corresponds to TRBD1 (5 bases). The germline V and J ends were trimmed by 3 bases and 7 bases, with 9 bases remaining between them. The CDR3 length is 12 residues. The germline V gene has CDR1 LNHDA and CDR2 SQIVND (reference sequence). The CDR3 DNA reads TGTGCCAGTAGTATGGCAGGGTCTGGCTACACCTTC. Residues: CASSMAGSGYTF.

V usage is TRBV6-5 and J usage is TRBJ1-2; D unresolved. The CDR3 totals 13 residues. CDR1 and CDR2 (germline): MNHEY, SVGAGI. V was trimmed by 6 bases and J by 4 bases, leaving 12 bases between them. The DNA for the CDR3 is TGTGCCAGCAGGTTAAGCCAGACCTATGGCTACACCTTC. Its protein product is CASRLSQTYGYTF.